This T cell receptor beta chain was identified during a study of patients and donors after allogeneic stem cell transplantation. This CDR3 comprises 18 residues. Trimming left V 4 bases short and J 0 bases short, with 19 bases between. Germline CDR1 reads ENHRY; CDR2 reads SYGVKD. TCRdb reprocessed the RT-PCR reads with MiXCR, giving one entry per CDR3 protein. In the table there are over 200,000 distinct CDR3 sequences, about 37% of which are singletons. The clonotype originates from a human donor who was either an allogeneic HSCT recipient or a stem cell or donor lymphocyte infusion donor (not recorded which). It is not recorded whose cells these are; they may come from a transplant donor. Sequencing used blood, either unsorted or a sorted T cell fraction (not recorded which). The chain carries TRBV10-3 and TRBJ1-3, with a possible D match to TRBD1 (5 bases). The CDR3 protein is CAISVSASGRRSGNTIYF. For the CDR3, the DNA is TGTGCCATCAGTGTCTCAGCTTCGGGGCGCCGCTCTGGAAACACCATATATTTT.